The T cell receptor (beta chain) under discussion was sequenced for a study of cytomegalovirus exposure and HLA in healthy donors. Study outcomes and limitations: Specificity of three CMV-associated chains for CMV antigens was verified in vitro. In the analysis, some V segments, TRBV6-2 and TRBV6-3 included, were excluded as indistinguishable.

Details on this clone: Its antigen is currently unknown.

PCR primers comprised 60 Vbeta and 13 Jbeta primers. Libraries were prepared by immunoSEQ multiplex PCR; TCRdb keeps only in-frame clonotypes and omits some of them. This table has 130,000 or so clones, over 50% appearing once. The trim removed 3 bases at V and 3 bases at J, leaving 5 bases unmatched. This CDR3 region has 15 residues. CDR1 and CDR2 from the germline V gene are SGHVS and FNYEAQ. The sequenced material came from PBMCs. The sequence came from a woman in her forties in good health and CMV-seropositive. The V gene is TRBV7-6, the J gene TRBJ1-1; 9 bases line up with TRBD1. In DNA, the CDR3 is TGTGCCAGCAGCTTCCTGACAGGGGGTTACACTGAAGCTTTCTTT. This codes for CASSFLTGGYTEAFF.